These T cell receptor beta chains were read from a single sample in a study of early T cells in non-severe SARS-CoV-2 infection. From the 5' RACE reads, TCRdb called clonotypes with MiXCR, one entry per CDR3 protein. Here the sample spans about 81,000 distinct CDR3 sequences, roughly 6% being singletons. Sample: whole blood. These receptors came from an adult who was a healthcare worker with PCR-confirmed SARS-CoV-2 infection or an uninfected control (not recorded which). Each CDR3 is given with its conserved first and last residue.

j_call v_call cdr3_aa
TRBJ1-2 TRBV7-9 CASSLPGYEDNYGYTF
TRBJ2-3 TRBV10-1 CASSKQGTDTQYF
TRBJ2-3 TRBV29-1 CSVHGDILTDTQYF
TRBJ2-7 TRBV14 CASSRGPYEQYF
TRBJ1-1 TRBV20-1 CSATKGQTTEAFF
TRBJ1-5 TRBV2 CASSLQGRKQPQHF
TRBJ2-7 TRBV2 CASEEVRGSEQYF
TRBJ1-2 TRBV15 CATSTSRGQDGYTF
TRBJ2-1 TRBV4-2 CASSQGATSINEQFF
TRBJ2-7 TRBV7-2 CASSLRSGGVYEQYF
TRBJ1-6 TRBV18 CASSPPVVNSPLHF
TRBJ1-1 TRBV29-1 CSVSGRGGTEAFF
TRBJ2-3 TRBV30 CAWSPRPRDADTQYF
TRBJ2-7 TRBV7-2 CASSLDGRTSYEQYF
TRBJ2-7 TRBV11-2 CASSLERLAIYEQYF